A single sample is the source of the 16 T cell receptor beta chains below, sequenced in a study of STAT3 mutations in large granular lymphocyte leukemia. Using immunoSEQ multiplex PCR, the repertoire was profiled, and TCRdb retains in-frame clones only, with some absent. The sample lists approximately 2,500 clones; roughly three fifths were seen once. Their target antigens are unknown. The study's findings and limits: Every T-LGLL patient had at least one immunodominant TCRbeta clonotype.

Sequenced: peripheral blood mononuclear cells. These TCRs come from a man aged 55 to 70 with T-cell large granular lymphocyte leukemia. Some clones in this sample may be carry-over from other donors' samples.

The chain carries TRBV29-1 and TRBJ2-3; weak D call: TRBD2 (6 bases). V lost 3 bases to trimming and J lost 6 bases, with 10 bases between them. CDR1 SQVTM and CDR2 ANQGSEA come from the germline V gene. The length of the CDR3 is 12 residues. This CDR3 reads CSVDPGDDTQYF. The CDR3 DNA is TGCAGCGTTGATCCGGGAGACGATACGCAGTATTTT.

The chain is built from TRBV5-1 and TRBJ1-2, with D perhaps matching TRBD1 (6 bases). CDR3 length: 12 amino acids. V gave up 7 bases and J gave up 7 bases, with 14 bases separating them. Germline V gene sequence: CDR1 SGHRS, CDR2 YFSETQ. DNA for the CDR3: TGCGCCAGCGGGGACACCCGAGGTGGCTACACCTTC. Its protein product is CASGDTRGGYTF. Supplemented by reference TRBV5-1 and TRBJ1-2, the full variable domain reads KAGVTQTPRYLIKTRGQQVTLSCSPISGHRSVSWYQQTPGQGLQFLFEYFSETQRNKGNFPGRFSGRQFSNSRSEMNVSTLELGDSALYLCASGDTRGGYTFGSGTRLTVV.

The chain is built from TRBV18 and TRBJ1-4; D call uncertain. With 3 bases removed from V and 1 base from J, the gap between germline ends came to 6 bases. Germline V gene data show CDR1 as KGHSH and CDR2 as LQKENI. The CDR3 is 14 amino acids. The CDR3 here is CASSPGKTNEKLFF. CDR3 coding DNA: TGTGCCAGCTCACCCGGCAAAACTAATGAAAAACTGTTTTTT. The full variable domain, in which reference TRBV18 and TRBJ1-4 provide the parts outside the CDR3, is NAGVMQNPRHLVRRRGQEARLRCSPMKGHSHVYWYRQLPEEGLKFMVYLQKENIIDESGMPKERFSAEFPKEGPSILRIQQVVRGDSAAYFCASSPGKTNEKLFFGSGTQLSVL.

The V gene is TRBV5-1, the J gene TRBJ2-7; D might be TRBD1 (6 bases). V was trimmed by 0 bases and J by 3 bases, leaving 10 bases between them. This CDR3 has 14 residues. The germline V gene has CDR1 SGHRS and CDR2 YFSETQ. For the CDR3, the DNA is TGCGCCAGCAGCTTGGCGGGACAAGACTACGAGCAGTACTTC. It encodes CASSLAGQDYEQYF.

This chain connects TRBV5-6 to TRBJ1-2; no clear D gene. Germline CDR1 is SGHDT and CDR2 is YYEEEE. Trimming cost V 4 bases and J 4 bases, with 11 bases left between them. This CDR3 has 13 amino acids. As DNA, the CDR3 is TGTGCCAGCAGCCTTCCGGGCAGCTATGGCTACACCTTC. Translation gives CASSLPGSYGYTF.

The V call is TRBV30, the J call TRBJ1-5; the D gene is possibly TRBD1 (6 bases). Trimming took 4 bases from V and 6 from J, leaving 19 bases between them. The CDR3 consists of 15 residues. From germline, CDR1 is GTSNPN and CDR2 SVGIG (reference sequence). The CDR3 coding sequence is TGTGCCTGGACCTTACCCCGGGGGGCGATTCAGCCCCAGCATTTT. This codes for CAWTLPRGAIQPQHF.

CDR3 in amino acids: CASSVEQRTDTQYF. DNA for the CDR3: TGTGCCAGCAGCGTAGAACAGCGCACAGATACGCAGTATTTT. The chain combines TRBV9 with TRBJ2-3; unclear D gene. V was cut by 0 bases and J by 1 base, with 6 bases left in between. Germline CDR1 SGDLS, CDR2 YYNGEE. The CDR3 length is 14 residues.

The chain employs TRBV7-9 and TRBJ1-5; the D is unclear. The V gene lost 3 bases and the J gene lost 4 bases, with 10 bases spanning the gap. CDR3 length: 14 amino acids. The V gene's germline CDR1 is SEHNR and CDR2 FQNEAQ (reference sequence). CDR3 DNA: TGTGCCAGCAGCTTTGACTCGAGAAATCAGCCCCAGCATTTT. Residues: CASSFDSRNQPQHF.

The table lists this clone with a few counts. Other DNA sequences within the sample encode an identical CDR3. The CDR3 nucleotides are TGTGCCAGCAGCTTAAGGAGCAATCAGCCCCAGCATTTT. Translation: CASSLRSNQPQHF. The V call is TRBV7-2, the J call TRBJ1-5; D call uncertain. V gave up 2 bases and J gave up 1 base, with 3 bases separating them. CDR1 SGHTA and CDR2 FQGNSA come from the germline V gene. The CDR3 is 13 amino acids.

The chain is built from TRBV5-1 and TRBJ1-6; 7 nucleotides align to TRBD1. Germline trimming cut 3 bases from V and 7 bases from J; bases unmatched to any gene: 10. Germline assignment: CDR1 SGHRS and CDR2 YFSETQ. This CDR3 comprises 16 residues. Here the CDR3 reads CASSSEPGQRNSPLHF. In nucleotides, the CDR3 is TGCGCCAGCAGCTCAGAACCGGGACAGAGAAATTCACCCCTCCACTTT.

The chain combines TRBV5-1 with TRBJ2-6; 8 bases align to TRBD2. The CDR3 totals 16 residues. Germline V lookup: CDR1 SGHRS, CDR2 YFSETQ. Trimming removed 4 bases from V and 1 base from J; junction bases left unmatched: 4. CDR3 protein: CASSLRGASGANVLTF. Written as DNA, the CDR3 is TGCGCCAGCAGCCTGCGGGGGGCGTCTGGGGCCAACGTCCTGACTTTC.

The chain combines TRBV7-8 with TRBJ1-2; D is unresolved. The CDR3 extends over 13 amino acids. In germline, CDR1 is SGHVS, CDR2 FQNEAQ. Between the trimmed V and J ends, which lost 0 bases and 8 bases, there was a span of 10 bases. The CDR3 DNA is TGTGCCAGCAGCTTAGCACAATGGGAAGGCTACACCTTC. It codes for CASSLAQWEGYTF.

This chain connects TRBV27 to TRBJ2-7, with 9 nucleotides matching TRBD2. Germline values: CDR1 MNHEY, CDR2 SMNVEV (reference sequence). V trimming: 3 bases; J trimming: 5 bases; junction bases outside the gene matches: 5. The CDR3 is 14 residues long. The DNA of the CDR3 is TGTGCCAGCAGTTTTGGCGGGGGGGCCGACGAGCAGTACTTC. Encoded protein: CASSFGGGADEQYF.

The chain uses TRBV5-1 and TRBJ1-2, with D uncertain. V gave up 2 bases and J gave up 5 bases, with 10 bases separating them. CDR1 and CDR2 from the germline V gene are SGHRS and YFSETQ. The CDR3 runs 13 residues. For the CDR3, the DNA is TGCGCCAGCAGCTTTGGGATGGAATATGGCTACACCTTC. It specifies CASSFGMEYGYTF.

The gene calls are TRBV25-1 and TRBJ1-3; D unresolved. V gave up 6 bases and J gave up 0 bases, with 9 bases separating them. This CDR3 has 14 amino acids. Germline CDR1 is MGHDK and CDR2 is SYGVNS. The CDR3 loop reads CASSHTSSGNTIYF. Here the CDR3 DNA reads TGTGCCAGCAGCCACACATCCTCTGGAAACACCATATATTTT.

This clone was picked up a small number of times. This rearrangement joins TRBV27 to TRBJ2-7; TRBD2 aligns across 10 bases. The CDR3 length is 14 residues. The germline CDR1 and CDR2 sequences are MNHEY and SMNVEV (reference sequence). V trimming: 5 bases; J trimming: 2 bases; junction bases outside the gene matches: 3. The CDR3 here is CASSPGLAAYEQYV. The CDR3 DNA is TGTGCCAGCAGTCCAGGACTAGCGGCCTACGAGCAGTACGTC.